This record covers a single T cell receptor (beta chain). No antigen is known for it. The data originate from a study of Ad26.COV2.S vaccination and SARS-CoV-2 variants. Study as a whole: Donor participated within the Ad26.COV2.S arm of the COV1001 trial. Once or twice, 56 days apart, Ad26.COV2.S was delivered intramuscularly.

Produced via immunoSEQ multiplex PCR; TCRdb's table is partial and in-frame only. The sample holds fewer than 500,000 clones; approximately 92% are singletons and the top ten take 9% to 15%. The CDR3 is 13 amino acids. CDR1 and CDR2 (germline): GTSNPN, SVGIG (reference sequence). With 0 bases removed from V and 4 bases from J, the gap between germline ends came to 9 bases. Study results and caveats: Responses of T cells in total may have been underestimated by the TCR breadth and depth analyses. Whether participants received vaccine or placebo, their non-spike TCR breadth was similar.

Stated treatment: around 19 received Ad26.COV2.S at low or high dose, single or two shots; roughly five received placebo; per-sample allocation not given. At day 63 after the first vaccine or placebo injection, samples were drawn. The source was peripheral blood, collected in a trial of Ad26.COV2.S vaccine versus placebo. V usage is TRBV30 and J usage is TRBJ1-2; no reliable D call. This TCR was sampled from a person between 18 and 59 years old who received the Ad26.COV2.S COVID-19 vaccine or a placebo. The CDR3 DNA reads as TGTGCCTGGAGTGTAATGCCGACCTATGGCTACACCTTC. Translating gives CAWSVMPTYGYTF.